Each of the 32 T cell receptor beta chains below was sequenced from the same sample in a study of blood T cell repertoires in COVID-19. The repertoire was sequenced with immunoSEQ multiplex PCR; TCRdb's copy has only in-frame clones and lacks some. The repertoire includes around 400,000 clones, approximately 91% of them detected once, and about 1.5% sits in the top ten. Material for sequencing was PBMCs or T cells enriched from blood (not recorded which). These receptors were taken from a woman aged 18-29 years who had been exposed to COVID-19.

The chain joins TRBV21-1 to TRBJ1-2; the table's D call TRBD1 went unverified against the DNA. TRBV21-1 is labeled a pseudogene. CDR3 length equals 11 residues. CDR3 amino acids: CASCRNYGYTF. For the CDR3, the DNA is TGTGCCAGTTGCAGGAACTATGGCTACACCTTC.

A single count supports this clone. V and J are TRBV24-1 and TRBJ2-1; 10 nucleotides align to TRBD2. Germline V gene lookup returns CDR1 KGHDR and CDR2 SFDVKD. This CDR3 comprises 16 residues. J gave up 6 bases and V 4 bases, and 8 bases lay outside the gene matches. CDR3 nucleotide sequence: TGTGCCACCAGTGACCAAGCGGGAGGGAATTTCAATGAGCAGTTCTTC. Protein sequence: CATSDQAGGNFNEQFF.

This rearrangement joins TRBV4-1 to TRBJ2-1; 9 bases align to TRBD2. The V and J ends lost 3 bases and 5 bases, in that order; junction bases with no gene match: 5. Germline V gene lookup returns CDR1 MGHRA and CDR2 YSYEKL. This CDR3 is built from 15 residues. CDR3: CASSHKTSGHNEQFF. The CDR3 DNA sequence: TGCGCCAGCAGCCACAAGACTAGCGGACACAATGAGCAGTTCTTC.

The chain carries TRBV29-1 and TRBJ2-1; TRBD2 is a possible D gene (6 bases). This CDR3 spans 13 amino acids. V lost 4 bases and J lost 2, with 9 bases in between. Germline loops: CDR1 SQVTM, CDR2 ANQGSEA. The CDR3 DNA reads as TGCAGCGTTGTTGGAGGGACCTACAATGAGCAGTTCTTC. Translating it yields CSVVGGTYNEQFF.

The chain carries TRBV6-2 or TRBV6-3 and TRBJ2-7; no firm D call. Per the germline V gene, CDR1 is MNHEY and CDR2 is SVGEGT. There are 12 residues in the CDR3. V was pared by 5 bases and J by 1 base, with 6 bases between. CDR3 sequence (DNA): TGTGCCAGCAGTGGCAATTCCTACGAGCAGTACTTC. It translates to CASSGNSYEQYF.

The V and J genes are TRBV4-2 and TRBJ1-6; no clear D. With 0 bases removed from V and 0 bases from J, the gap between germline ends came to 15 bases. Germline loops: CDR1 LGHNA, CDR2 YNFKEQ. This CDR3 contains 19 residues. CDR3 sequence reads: CASSQDQYSGSSYNSPLHF. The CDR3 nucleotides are TGTGCCAGCAGCCAAGACCAATACTCTGGGAGCTCCTATAATTCACCCCTCCACTTT.

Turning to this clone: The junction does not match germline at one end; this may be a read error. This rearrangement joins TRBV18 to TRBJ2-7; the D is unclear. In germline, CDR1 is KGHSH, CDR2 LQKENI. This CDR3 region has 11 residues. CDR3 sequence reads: CASSPSFEQYF. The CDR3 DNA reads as TGTGCCAGCTCACCCTCCTTCGAGCAGTACTTC.

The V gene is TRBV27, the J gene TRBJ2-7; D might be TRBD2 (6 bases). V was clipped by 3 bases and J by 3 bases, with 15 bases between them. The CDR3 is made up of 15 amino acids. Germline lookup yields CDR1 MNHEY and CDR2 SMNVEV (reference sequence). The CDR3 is CASSFGLGGNYEQYF. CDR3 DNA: TGTGCCAGCAGTTTCGGGTTGGGCGGGAACTACGAGCAGTACTTC.

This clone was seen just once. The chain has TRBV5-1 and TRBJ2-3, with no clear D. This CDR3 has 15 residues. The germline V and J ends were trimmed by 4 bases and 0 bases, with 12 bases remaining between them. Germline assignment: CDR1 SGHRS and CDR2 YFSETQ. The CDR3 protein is CASSPQASSTDTQYF. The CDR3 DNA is TGCGCCAGCAGCCCTCAAGCGTCTAGCACAGATACGCAGTATTTT.

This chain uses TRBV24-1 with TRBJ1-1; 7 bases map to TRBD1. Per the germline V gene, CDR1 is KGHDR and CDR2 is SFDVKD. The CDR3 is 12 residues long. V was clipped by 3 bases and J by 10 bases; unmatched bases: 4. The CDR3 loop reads CATSDVTGRAFF. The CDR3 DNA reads TGTGCCACCAGTGATGTGACAGGGAGAGCTTTCTTT.

The CDR3 loop reads CASSLPPGTGGRSTEAFF. The CDR3 DNA sequence: TGTGCCAGCAGTTTACCCCCCGGGACAGGGGGCCGAAGCACTGAAGCTTTCTTT. The chain joins TRBV28 to TRBJ1-1, with TRBD1 matching over 12 bases. The germline CDR1 and CDR2 sequences are MDHEN and SYDVKM. The ends lost 2 bases at V and 4 bases at J; junction bases unmatched: 11. CDR3 size: 18 residues.

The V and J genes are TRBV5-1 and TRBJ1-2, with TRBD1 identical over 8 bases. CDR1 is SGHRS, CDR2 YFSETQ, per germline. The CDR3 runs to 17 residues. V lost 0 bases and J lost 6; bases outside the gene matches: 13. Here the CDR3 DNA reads TGCGCCAGCAGCTTGGAGAATTGGGCAGGGGGCTTCCATGGCTACACCTTC. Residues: CASSLENWAGGFHGYTF.

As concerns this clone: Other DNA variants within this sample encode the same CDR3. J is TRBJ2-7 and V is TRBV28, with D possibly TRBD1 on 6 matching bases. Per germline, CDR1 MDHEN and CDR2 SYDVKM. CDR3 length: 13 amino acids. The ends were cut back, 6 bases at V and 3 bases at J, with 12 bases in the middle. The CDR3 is CASSFDRFYEQYF. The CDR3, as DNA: TGTGCCAGCAGCTTTGACAGGTTCTACGAGCAGTACTTC.

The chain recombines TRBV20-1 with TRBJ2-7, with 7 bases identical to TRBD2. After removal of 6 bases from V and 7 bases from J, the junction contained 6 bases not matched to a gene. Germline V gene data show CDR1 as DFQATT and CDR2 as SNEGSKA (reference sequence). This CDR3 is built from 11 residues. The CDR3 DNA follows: TGCAGTGCCGTGGGGGGGAGGGAGCAGTACTTC. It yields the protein CSAVGGREQYF.

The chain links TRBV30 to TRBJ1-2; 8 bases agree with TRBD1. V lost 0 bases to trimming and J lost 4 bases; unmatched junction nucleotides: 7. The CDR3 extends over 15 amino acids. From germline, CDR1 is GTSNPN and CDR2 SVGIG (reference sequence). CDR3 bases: TGTGCCTGGAGTGTAAAGACAGGGGTTTTCTATGGCTACACCTTC. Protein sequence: CAWSVKTGVFYGYTF. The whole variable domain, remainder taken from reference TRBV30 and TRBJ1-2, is SQTIHQWPATLVQPVGSPLSLECTVEGTSNPNLYWYRQAAGRGLQLLFYSVGIGQISSEVPQNLSASRPQDRQFILSSKKLLLSDSGFYLCAWSVKTGVFYGYTFGSGTRLTVV.

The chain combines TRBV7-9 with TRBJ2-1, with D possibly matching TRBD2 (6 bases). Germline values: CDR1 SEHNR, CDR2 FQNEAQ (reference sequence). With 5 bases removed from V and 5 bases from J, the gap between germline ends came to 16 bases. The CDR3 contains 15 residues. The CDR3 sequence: CASSTRGSGNNEQFF. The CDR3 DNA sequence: TGTGCCAGCAGCACCCGGGGTAGCGGCAACAATGAGCAGTTCTTC.

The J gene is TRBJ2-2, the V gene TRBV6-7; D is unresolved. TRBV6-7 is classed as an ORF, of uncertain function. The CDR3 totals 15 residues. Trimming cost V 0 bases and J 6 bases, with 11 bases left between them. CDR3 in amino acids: CASSYSFPTPGELFF. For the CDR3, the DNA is TGTGCCAGCAGTTACTCGTTCCCGACTCCCGGGGAGCTGTTTTTT.

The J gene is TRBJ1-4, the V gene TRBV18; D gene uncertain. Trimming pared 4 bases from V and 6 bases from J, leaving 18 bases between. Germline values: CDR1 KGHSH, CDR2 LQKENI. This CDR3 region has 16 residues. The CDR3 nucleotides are TGTGCCAGCTCACATATCCCGGGAAAATACGATGAAAAACTGTTTTTT. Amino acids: CASSHIPGKYDEKLFF.

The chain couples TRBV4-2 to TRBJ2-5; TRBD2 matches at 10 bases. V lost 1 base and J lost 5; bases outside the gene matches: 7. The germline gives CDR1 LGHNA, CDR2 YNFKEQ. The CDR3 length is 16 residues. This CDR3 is CASSQGVAGGRETQYF. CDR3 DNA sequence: TGTGCCAGCAGCCAAGGGGTAGCGGGGGGCCGCGAGACCCAGTACTTC.

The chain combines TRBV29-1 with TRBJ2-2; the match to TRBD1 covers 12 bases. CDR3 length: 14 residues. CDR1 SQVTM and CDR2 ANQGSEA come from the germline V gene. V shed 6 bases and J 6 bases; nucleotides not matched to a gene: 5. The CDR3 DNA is TGCAGCGTCCACGGGACAGGGGGCCCCGGGGAGCTGTTTTTT. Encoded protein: CSVHGTGGPGELFF.

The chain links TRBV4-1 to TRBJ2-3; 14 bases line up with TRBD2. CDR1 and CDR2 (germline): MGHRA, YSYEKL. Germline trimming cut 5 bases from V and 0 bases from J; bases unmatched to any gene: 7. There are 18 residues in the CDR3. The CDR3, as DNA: TGCGCCAGCAGCGTGGGACTAGCGGGGGCCGGTAGCACAGATACGCAGTATTTT. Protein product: CASSVGLAGAGSTDTQYF.

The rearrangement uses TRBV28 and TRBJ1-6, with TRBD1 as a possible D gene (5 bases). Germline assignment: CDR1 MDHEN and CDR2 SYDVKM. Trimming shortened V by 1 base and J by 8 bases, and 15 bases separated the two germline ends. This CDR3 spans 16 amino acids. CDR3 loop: CASSLFLPGGDSPLHF. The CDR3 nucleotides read TGTGCCAGCAGTTTATTCCTCCCGGGGGGGGATTCACCCCTCCACTTT. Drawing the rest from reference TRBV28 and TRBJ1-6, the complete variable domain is DVKVTQSSRYLVKRTGEKVFLECVQDMDHENMFWYRQDPGLGLRLIYFSYDVKMKEKGDIPEGYSVSREKKERFSLILESASTNQTSMYLCASSLFLPGGDSPLHFGNGTRLTVT.

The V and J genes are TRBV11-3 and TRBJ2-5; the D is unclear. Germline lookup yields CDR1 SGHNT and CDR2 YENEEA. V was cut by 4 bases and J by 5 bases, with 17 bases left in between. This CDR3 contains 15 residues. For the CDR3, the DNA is TGTGCCAGCAGCTCTGGTAGAGGCCCGCGGGAGACCCAGTACTTC. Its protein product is CASSSGRGPRETQYF. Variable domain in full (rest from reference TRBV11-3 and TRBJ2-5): EAGVVQSPRYKIIEKKQPVAFWCNPISGHNTLYWYLQNLGQGPELLIRYENEEAVDDSQLPKDRFSAERLKGVDSTLKIQPAELGDSAVYLCASSSGRGPRETQYFGPGTRLLVL.

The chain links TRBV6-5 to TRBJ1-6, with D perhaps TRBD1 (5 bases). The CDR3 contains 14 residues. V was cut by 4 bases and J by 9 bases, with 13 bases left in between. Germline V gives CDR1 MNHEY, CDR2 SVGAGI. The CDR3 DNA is TGTGCCAGCAGTTTCCAGGGAAGTCGTTCACCCCTCCACTTT. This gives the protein CASSFQGSRSPLHF.

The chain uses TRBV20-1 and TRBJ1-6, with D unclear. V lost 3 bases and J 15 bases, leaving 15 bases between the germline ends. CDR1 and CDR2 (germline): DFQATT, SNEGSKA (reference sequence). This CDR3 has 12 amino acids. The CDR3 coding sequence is TGCAGTGCTAGTTCCGGTGAGGAAGGCCTCCACTTT. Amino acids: CSASSGEEGLHF.

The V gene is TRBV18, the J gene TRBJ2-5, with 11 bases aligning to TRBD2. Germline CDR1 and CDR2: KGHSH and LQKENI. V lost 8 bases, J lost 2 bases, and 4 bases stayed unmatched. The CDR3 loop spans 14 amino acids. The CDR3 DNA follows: TGTGCCAGCCACAGACTAGCGGGACAAGAGACCCAGTACTTC. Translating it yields CASHRLAGQETQYF.

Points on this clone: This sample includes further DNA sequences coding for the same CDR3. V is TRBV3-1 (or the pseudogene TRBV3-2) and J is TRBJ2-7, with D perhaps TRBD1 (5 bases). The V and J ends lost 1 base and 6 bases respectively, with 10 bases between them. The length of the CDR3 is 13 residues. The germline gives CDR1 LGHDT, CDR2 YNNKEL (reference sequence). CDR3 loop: CASSQGQGGEQYF. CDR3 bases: TGTGCCAGCAGCCAAGGTCAGGGTGGCGAGCAGTACTTC.

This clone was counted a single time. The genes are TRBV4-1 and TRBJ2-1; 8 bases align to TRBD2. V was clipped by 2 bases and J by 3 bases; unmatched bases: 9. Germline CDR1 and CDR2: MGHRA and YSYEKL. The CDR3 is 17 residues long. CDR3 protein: CASSQSHSGNYYNEQFF. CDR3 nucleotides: TGCGCCAGCAGCCAATCACATAGCGGGAACTACTACAATGAGCAGTTCTTC.

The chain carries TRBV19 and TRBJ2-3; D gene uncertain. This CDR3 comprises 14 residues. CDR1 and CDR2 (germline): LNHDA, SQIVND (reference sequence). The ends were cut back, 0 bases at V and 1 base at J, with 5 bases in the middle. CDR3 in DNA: TGTGCCAGTAGTATAGACCCAGGCACAGATACGCAGTATTTT. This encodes CASSIDPGTDTQYF.

CDR3 in DNA: TGTGCCAGCAGCCAATTCAAGGGGAATGGCTACACCTTC. Residues: CASSQFKGNGYTF. V gene TRBV14 combines with J gene TRBJ1-2; a weak D match, TRBD1 (5 bases). There are 13 residues in the CDR3. V dropped 2 bases and J dropped 6 bases, with 10 bases sitting between them. The germline CDR1 and CDR2 sequences are SGHDN and FVKESK.

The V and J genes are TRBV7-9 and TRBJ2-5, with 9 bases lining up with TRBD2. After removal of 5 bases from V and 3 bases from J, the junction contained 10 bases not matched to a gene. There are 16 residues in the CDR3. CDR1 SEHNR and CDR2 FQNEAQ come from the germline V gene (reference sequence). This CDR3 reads CASSRLQAGGKETQYF. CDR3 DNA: TGTGCCAGCAGCCGACTCCAAGCGGGGGGTAAAGAGACCCAGTACTTC.

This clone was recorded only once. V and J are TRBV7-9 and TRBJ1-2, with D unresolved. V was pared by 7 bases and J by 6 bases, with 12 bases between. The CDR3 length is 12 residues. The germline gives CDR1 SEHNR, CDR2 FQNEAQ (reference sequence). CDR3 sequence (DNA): TGTGCCAGCACCCTCGAACCGGATGGCTACACCTTC. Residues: CASTLEPDGYTF.